This T cell receptor (beta chain) was observed in a study of shared clonotypes between healthy human individuals. Study as a whole: Participating donors consisted of a couple of women and a few men aged 18 to 49.

The germline V gene encodes CDR1 SGDLS and CDR2 YYNGEE. The CDR3 runs to 13 residues. Trimming stripped 0 bases from V and 4 bases from J, with 7 bases between. A note on this clone: The antigen remains undetermined. Other nucleotide sequences from this sample produce the same CDR3.

Overall study results and limits: Non-shared clonotypes showed lower generation probabilities than clonotypes common to all four donors.

There were no recent acute infections or vaccinations among the donors, who were healthy HIV-negative adults. The study drew all its donors from Caucasian adults living in Nashville, Tennessee. Method: immunoSEQ multiplex PCR; TCRdb's copy keeps in-frame clones and lacks some. The table has about 1.1 million clones, roughly 80% seen once. Sequencing was performed on memory CD4+ T cells from PBMCs. Subset indicated: CD45RA-negative fraction. The TCR comes from a man younger than 30 in good health. Some clones in this sample may be carry-over from other donors' samples. The J gene is TRBJ2-5, the V gene TRBV9; TRBD2 is a possible D gene (5 bases). As DNA, the CDR3 is TGTGCCAGCAGCGTAGGAGGGCGAGAGACCCAGTACTTC. Its protein product is CASSVGGRETQYF.